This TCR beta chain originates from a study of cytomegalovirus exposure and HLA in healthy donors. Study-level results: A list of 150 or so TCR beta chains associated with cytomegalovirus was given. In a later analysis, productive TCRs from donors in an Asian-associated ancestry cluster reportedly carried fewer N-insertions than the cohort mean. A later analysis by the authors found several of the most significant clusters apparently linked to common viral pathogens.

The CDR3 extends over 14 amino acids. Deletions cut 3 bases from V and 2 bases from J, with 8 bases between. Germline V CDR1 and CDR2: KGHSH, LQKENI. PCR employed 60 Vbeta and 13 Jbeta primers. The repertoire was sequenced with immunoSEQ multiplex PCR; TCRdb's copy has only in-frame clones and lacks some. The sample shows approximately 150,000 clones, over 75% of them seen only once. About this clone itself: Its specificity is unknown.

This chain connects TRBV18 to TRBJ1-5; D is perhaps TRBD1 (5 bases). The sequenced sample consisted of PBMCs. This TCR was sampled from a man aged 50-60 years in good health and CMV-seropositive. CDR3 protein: CASSPDSRNQPQHF. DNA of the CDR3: TGTGCCAGCTCACCCGACAGCCGCAATCAGCCCCAGCATTTT.